One T cell receptor beta chain is described in this entry. Its specificity is not known. Some clones are missing from TCRdb's copy, which holds only in-frame ones; the method was immunoSEQ multiplex PCR. The repertoire holds 140,000 to 150,000 clones, with roughly 80% as singletons. The data were obtained in a study of T cell responses to AZD1222 COVID-19 vaccine. Trimming took off 4 bases at V and 0 bases at J, with 25 bases between the two ends. CDR1 and CDR2 from the germline V gene are SGHRS and YFSETQ. The CDR3 has 19 residues. Broader study findings: An increase in Spike-specific TCR breadth and depth was observed after two AZD1222 doses. Just 5 to 7 AZD1222 recipients were seropositive at baseline. Among vaccine-associated CD4 TCRs, coverage spanned spike, with dominance at 160-218 and 743-854.

Material: peripheral blood, obtained on day 0 of MenACWY control vaccination. This receptor was identified in an adult in good health. This sequence joins TRBV5-1 and TRBJ1-1; D might be TRBD1 (6 bases). The CDR3 reads CASSLGQSYGGNMNTEAFF. For the CDR3, the DNA is TGCGCCAGCAGCCTTGGACAGTCCTACGGCGGGAACATGAACACTGAAGCTTTCTTT. The complete variable domain, with remaining parts taken from reference TRBV5-1 and TRBJ1-1, reads KAGVTQTPRYLIKTRGQQVTLSCSPISGHRSVSWYQQTPGQGLQFLFEYFSETQRNKGNFPGRFSGRQFSNSRSEMNVSTLELGDSALYLCASSLGQSYGGNMNTEAFFGQGTRLTVV.